A single T cell receptor (beta chain) is shown here with its context. TCRdb's table, derived via immunoSEQ multiplex PCR, lists solely in-frame clones and lacks some. The repertoire consists of 200,000 to 250,000 clones, with about 86% occurring once and the leading ten covering about 15%. This entry is derived from a study of blood T cell repertoires in COVID-19. CDR3 length: 18 residues. V gave up 2 bases and J gave up 5 bases; unmatched junction bases: 12. Germline V gives CDR1 SGHDT, CDR2 YYEEEE. Material: PBMCs or T cells enriched from blood (not recorded which). This chain joins TRBV5-6 and TRBJ2-2; 10 bases are a match to TRBD2. The TCR originated in a woman in her forties or fifties with acute COVID-19. CDR3 sequence: CASSLQLAGRSGTGELFF. The CDR3 DNA reads as TGTGCCAGCAGCTTACAACTAGCGGGAAGGTCGGGGACCGGGGAGCTGTTTTTT.